What follows describes a single TCR beta chain. TRB rearrangements spanning V, D and J were amplified using mixed TRB-A/B primers. TCRdb re-called the multiplex PCR reads through MiXCR, storing one row per CDR3 protein. The repertoire includes several thousand distinct CDR3 sequences, about 38% of them detected once, and about 45% sits in the top ten. The data derive from a study of T cell repertoires in aging, cancer and after chemotherapy. Looking at the study overall: Donors were grouped into six age bands spanning 30 or younger through 70 or older.

Amplification of TCR beta used genomic DNA extracted from peripheral blood. The germline V and J ends were trimmed by 5 bases and 5 bases, with 18 bases remaining between them. The CDR3 is made up of 15 amino acids. The germline V gene has CDR1 SEHNR and CDR2 FQNEAQ (reference sequence). The material sequenced was blood. The chain has TRBV7-9 and TRBJ1-1; possible D gene TRBD1, 6 bases. The sequence was obtained from a human donor with a blood cancer. The CDR3 region is CASSPDTQGWTEAFF. CDR3 bases: TGTGCCAGCAGCCCAGATACGCAGGGGTGGACTGAAGCTTTCTTT.